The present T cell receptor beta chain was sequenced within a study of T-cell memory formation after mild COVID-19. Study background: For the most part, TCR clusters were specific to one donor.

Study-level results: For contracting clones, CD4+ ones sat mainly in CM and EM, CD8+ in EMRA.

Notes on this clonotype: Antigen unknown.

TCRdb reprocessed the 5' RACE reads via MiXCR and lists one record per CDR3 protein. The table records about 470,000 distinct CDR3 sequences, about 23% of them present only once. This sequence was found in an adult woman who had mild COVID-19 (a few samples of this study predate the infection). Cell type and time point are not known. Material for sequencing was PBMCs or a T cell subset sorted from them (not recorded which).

The CDR3 nucleotides read TGTGCCAGCTCACCTGCGGGGGAGCGACAGTATTTT. Its protein product is CASSPAGERQYF. The J gene is TRBJ2-3, the V gene TRBV18, with 7 bases identical to TRBD2. Looked up from germline, CDR1 is KGHSH and CDR2 is LQKENI. The CDR3 has 12 residues. Trimming cost V 3 bases and J 12 bases; bases outside gene matches: 6.